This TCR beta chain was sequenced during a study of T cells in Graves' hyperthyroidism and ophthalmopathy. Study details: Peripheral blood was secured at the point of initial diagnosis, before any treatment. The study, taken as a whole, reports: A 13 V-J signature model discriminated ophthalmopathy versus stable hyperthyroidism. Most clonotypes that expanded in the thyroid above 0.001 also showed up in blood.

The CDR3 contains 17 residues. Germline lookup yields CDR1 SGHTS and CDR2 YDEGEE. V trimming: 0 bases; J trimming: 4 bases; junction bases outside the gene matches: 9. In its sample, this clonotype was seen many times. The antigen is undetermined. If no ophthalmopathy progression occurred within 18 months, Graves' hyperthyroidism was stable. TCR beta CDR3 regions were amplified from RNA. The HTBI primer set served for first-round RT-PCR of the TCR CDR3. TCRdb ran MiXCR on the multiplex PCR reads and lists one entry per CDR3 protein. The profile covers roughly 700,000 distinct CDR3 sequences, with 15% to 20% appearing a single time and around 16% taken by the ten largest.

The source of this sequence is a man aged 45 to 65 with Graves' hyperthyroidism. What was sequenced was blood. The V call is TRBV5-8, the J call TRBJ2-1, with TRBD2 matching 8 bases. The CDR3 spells CASSLVYAGGPYNEQFF. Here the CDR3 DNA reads TGTGCCAGCAGCTTGGTCTATGCGGGAGGACCATACAATGAGCAGTTCTTC.